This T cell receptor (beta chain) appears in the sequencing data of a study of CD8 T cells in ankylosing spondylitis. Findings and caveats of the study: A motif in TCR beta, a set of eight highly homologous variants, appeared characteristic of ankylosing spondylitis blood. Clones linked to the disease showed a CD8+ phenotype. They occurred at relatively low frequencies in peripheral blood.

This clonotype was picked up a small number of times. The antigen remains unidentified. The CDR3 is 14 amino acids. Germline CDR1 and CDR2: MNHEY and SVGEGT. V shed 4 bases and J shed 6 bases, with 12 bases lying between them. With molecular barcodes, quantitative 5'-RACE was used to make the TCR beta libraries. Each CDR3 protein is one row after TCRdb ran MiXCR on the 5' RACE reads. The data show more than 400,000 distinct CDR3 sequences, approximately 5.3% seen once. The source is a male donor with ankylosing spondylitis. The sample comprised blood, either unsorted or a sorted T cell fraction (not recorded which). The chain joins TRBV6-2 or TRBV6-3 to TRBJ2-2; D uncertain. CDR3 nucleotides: TGTGCCAGCAGTTCCCGGGCATATTCCGGGGAGCTGTTTTTT. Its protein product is CASSSRAYSGELFF.